This paragraph reports one T cell receptor (beta chain). The antigen is not known. CDR3 length: 16 residues. Germline CDR1 and CDR2: SGHVS and FQNEAQ. Trimming cost V 5 bases and J 7 bases; bases outside gene matches: 11. The data were taken from a study of cytomegalovirus exposure and HLA in healthy donors. Study-wide points: Specificity for CMV antigens was confirmed in vitro for a few of the CMV-associated chains.

TCRdb's table, derived via immunoSEQ multiplex PCR, lists solely in-frame clones and lacks some. The table lists about 120,000 clones, around 86% of them singletons. The sequence was obtained from a man aged 18 to 30 in good health and CMV-seronegative. Sequencing was carried out using PBMCs. The chain combines TRBV7-8 with TRBJ1-6, with 7 bases fitting TRBD1. This chain's CDR3 is CASSPTRGGGNSPLHF. In nucleotides, the CDR3 is TGTGCCAGCAGCCCGACCCGTGGAGGGGGCAATTCACCCCTCCACTTT. Supplemented by reference TRBV7-8 and TRBJ1-6, the full variable domain reads GAGVSQSPRYKVAKRGQDVALRCDPISGHVSLFWYQQALGQGPEFLTYFQNEAQLDKSGLPSDRFFAERPEGSVSTLKIQRTQQEDSAVYLCASSPTRGGGNSPLHFGNGTRLTVT.